Listed below are T cell receptor beta chains from one sample, sequenced in a study of cytomegalovirus exposure and HLA in healthy donors. The table came from immunoSEQ multiplex PCR; TCRdb's copy has only in-frame clones and leaves some out. The sample holds some 160,000 clones, around four fifths seen once. Sample: PBMCs. These receptors were collected from a woman aged 30 to 39 in good health and CMV-seronegative. Each CDR3 is given with its conserved first and last residue. D genes are given only for firm matches. Clone size is stated in some rows and not others, as once, few, many or a class when expanded.

- TRBJ1-5 - TRBV10-1 TGCGCCAGCAGAGGAGGGGTCGGGAATCAGCCCCAGCATTTT CASRGGVGNQPQHF
- TRBJ2-1 - TRBV2 TGTGCCAGCGCGAGGGAGAGCTCCTACAATGAGCAGTTCTTC CASARESSYNEQFF
- TRBJ2-2 TRBD2 TRBV28 TGTGCCAGCAGTTTCAGGCTAGCGGGGGGGGGCGACACCGGGGAGCTGTTTTTT CASSFRLAGGGDTGELFF
- TRBJ1-1 - TRBV7-6 TGTGCCAGCAGCTCGAGGCGGGACACTGAAGCTTTCTTT CASSSRRDTEAFF
- TRBJ2-7 TRBD2 TRBV10-3 TGTGCCATCAGTGAGTCGGGGAGACTAGCGGGCTCCTACGAGCAGTACTTC CAISESGRLAGSYEQYF
- TRBJ1-1 - TRBV29-1 TGCAGCTTTACCTCCGGGATTGAAGCTTTCTTT CSFTSGIEAFF
- TRBJ1-4 - TRBV28 TGTGCCAGCAGTTTATTGGGAGCAACTAATGAAAAACTGTTTTTT CASSLLGATNEKLFF
- TRBJ2-3 - TRBV2 TGTGCCAGCAGTGGTGGAGTCAGCCCAGATACGCAGTATTTT CASSGGVSPDTQYF
- TRBJ1-5 TRBD1 TRBV5-6 TGTGCCAGCACCTCATGGGCAGGGGGCCTGGGTCAGCCCCAGCATTTT CASTSWAGGLGQPQHF
few TRBJ2-7 TRBD1 TRBV5-5 TGTGCCAGCAGCCTAAACAGGGGCGAGCAGTACTTC CASSLNRGEQYF
- TRBJ2-3 TRBD2 TRBV29-1 TGCAGCTTGCAGAGTAGCGGGGTCGGCGATACGCAGTATTTT CSLQSSGVGDTQYF
few TRBJ2-2 - TRBV9 TGTGCCAGCAGCGTAGTACAGGGCGGGACCGGGGAGCTGTTTTTT CASSVVQGGTGELFF
- TRBJ2-7 - TRBV5-4 TGTGCCAGCAGCTTGGAGGGGGGGCTCTCCGAGCAGTACTTC CASSLEGGLSEQYF
- TRBJ1-2 TRBD1 TRBV11-1 TGTGCCAGCAGCCCCCAGGGACAGGGAGTCATGGGCTACACCTTC CASSPQGQGVMGYTF
- TRBJ2-5 TRBD2 TRBV5-6 TGTGCCAGCAGCGCGGGGGGGGCGGGTCCTGTGACCCAGTACTTC CASSAGGAGPVTQYF
- TRBJ1-4 - TRBV21-1 TGTGCCAGCAGTTCCCAGGGGTCCTATGAAAAACTGTTTTTT CASSSQGSYEKLFF
- TRBJ2-7 - TRBV5-6 TGTGCCAGCAGCTTCCAATACGAGCAGTACTTC CASSFQYEQYF
once TRBJ2-5 TRBD1 TRBV11-2 TGTGCCAGCAGCTTCACCCCAGAGGGGGCGGTGACCCAGTACTTC CASSFTPEGAVTQYF
- TRBJ2-2 - TRBV7-9 TGTTCCAGCAGCCATATGTGGAGGGCCGGCGGGGAGCTGTTTTTT CSSSHMWRAGGELFF
- TRBJ2-1 - TRBV18 TGTGCCAGCTCACCACTGTCGAGGGATAGCAATGAGCAGTTCTTC CASSPLSRDSNEQFF
- TRBJ1-5 - TRBV2 TGTGCCACCGGGAGGGAATTCAATCAGCCCCAGCATTTT CATGREFNQPQHF
few TRBJ2-5 TRBD2 TRBV18 TGTGCCAGCTCACCCTTATCGAGCGGGGGGGCCGAGACCCAGTACTTC CASSPLSSGGAETQYF
- TRBJ2-7 TRBD2 TRBV27 TGTGCCAGCAGTCTTAGCGGGGTCGCTTCCTACGAGCAGTACTTC CASSLSGVASYEQYF
- TRBJ2-7 TRBD2 TRBV5-4 TGTGCCAGCAGCGCCGGGGGTAGCGGGGGCTATACCTACGAGCAGTACTTC CASSAGGSGGYTYEQYF
- TRBJ2-5 - TRBV5-1 TGCGCCAGCTCCCCGGGGAGTGCGGATCTCCAAGAGACCCAGTACTTC CASSPGSADLQETQYF
- TRBJ1-1 - TRBV30 TGTGCCTGGAGTGTCGAGGGAGGCACTGAAGCTTTCTTT CAWSVEGGTEAFF
- TRBJ2-3 TRBD2 TRBV7-3 TGTGCCAGCAGCTTACGCGGGCGGGGGGGAACCCCAAGCACAGATACGCAGTATTTT CASSLRGRGGTPSTDTQYF
- TRBJ1-6 - TRBV30 TGTGCCTGGAGTGGTGGAGGCGGCTCACCCCTCCACTTT CAWSGGGGSPLHF
- TRBJ1-3 - TRBV10-3 TGTGCCATCAGTGAAGGGGGGGGAGGATACTCTGGAAACACCATATATTTT CAISEGGGGYSGNTIYF
- TRBJ1-1 - TRBV15 TGTGCCACCAGCAGCTACAGGGAAAGCACTGAAGCTTTCTTT CATSSYRESTEAFF
once TRBJ1-1 - TRBV5-1 TGCGCCAGCAGCTTGGCCGGGTGGGACACTGAAGCTTTCTTT CASSLAGWDTEAFF
- TRBJ1-5 TRBD1 TRBV7-8 TGTGCCAGCAGCGTACAGGGGGCCCTTAGCAATCAGCCCCAGCATTTT CASSVQGALSNQPQHF